This T cell receptor beta chain was documented in a study of long-term antiretroviral therapy in people with HIV. This was the immunoSEQ v3.0 assay at survey level. Profiling relied on immunoSEQ multiplex PCR, and the TCRdb table lists in-frame clones only, not all of them. The sample shows 10,000 to 12,000 clones, roughly 80% of them seen only once. After removal of 5 bases from V and 0 bases from J, the junction contained 2 bases not matched to a gene. The CDR3 is made up of 14 amino acids. Germline V gene lookup returns CDR1 SEHNR and CDR2 FQNEAQ (reference sequence). The sample consisted of unsorted PBMCs, taken 1.2 years after starting antiretroviral therapy. This receptor was obtained from a man aged 40-49 years with HIV. The V gene is TRBV7-9, the J gene TRBJ2-7; TRBD1 aligns across 9 bases. The CDR3 reads CASSPTGGSYEQYF. The CDR3 region has the DNA TGTGCCAGCAGCCCGACAGGGGGCTCCTACGAGCAGTACTTC.